One sample yielded the 2 T cell receptor beta chains listed below, sequenced in a study of T cells after posttransplantation cyclophosphamide. Repertoires were generated with immunoSEQ multiplex PCR, while TCRdb's copy carries only in-frame clones and drops some. The sample yields roughly 21,000 clones, 95% to 99% seen once. The sequenced sample consisted of naive CD8+ T cells sorted from PBMCs. These receptors were obtained from a man in his forties or fifties in good health, CMV-negative, and a related stem cell transplant donor.

The chain's CDR3 is CASRGAAPRDAFF. For the CDR3, the DNA is TGTGCCAGCCGCGGGGCCGCGCCGCGGGACGCTTTCTTT. This chain links TRBV7-2 with TRBJ1-1, with TRBD1 as a possible D gene (5 bases). Trimming stripped 8 bases from V and 11 bases from J, with 21 bases between. This CDR3 contains 13 residues. Germline CDR1 is SGHTA and CDR2 is FQGNSA.

This clone was seen only once. The J gene is TRBJ2-3, the V gene TRBV19, with D possibly TRBD2 on 6 matching bases. Germline-derived CDR1 and CDR2 are LNHDA and SQIVND (reference sequence). Trimming took off 6 bases at V and 0 bases at J, with 10 bases between the two ends. The CDR3 totals 14 residues. In DNA, the CDR3 is TGTGCCAGTAGCCCGGCGGGGAGCACAGATACGCAGTATTTT. Amino acid sequence: CASSPAGSTDTQYF. The full variable domain, rest sourced from reference TRBV19 and TRBJ2-3, is DGGITQSPKYLFRKEGQNVTLSCEQNLNHDAMYWYRQDPGQGLRLIYYSQIVNDFQKGDIAEGYSVSREKKESFPLTVTSAQKNPTAFYLCASSPAGSTDTQYFGPGTRLTVL.